This paragraph reports one T cell receptor beta chain. The antigen is not known. Clones were sequenced by immunoSEQ multiplex PCR, and TCRdb holds only the in-frame ones, with some missing. Of some 150,000 clones in the sample, about 87% are singletons; the top ten hold 3% to 3.5%. This CDR3 spans 20 amino acids. Germline CDR1 and CDR2: LGHNT and FRNRAP. V was cut by 2 bases and J by 3 bases, with 28 bases left in between. The data stem from a study of T cell responses to AZD1222 COVID-19 vaccine. About the research overall: Some second doses came at about 4 weeks and others at about 12 weeks; these were pooled.

Overall study findings and caveats: Compared with day 0, the breadth and depth of the Spike-specific TCR repertoire rose significantly after two doses of AZD1222.

The chain links TRBV12-5 to TRBJ1-1, with a possible D match to TRBD1 (5 bases). Sequenced here: peripheral blood, sampled on day 0 of AZD1222 vaccination. This clonotype was obtained from an adult in good health. In DNA form, the CDR3 reads TGTGCTAGTGGTTTGAACTCCTCTCATTACACGGGGACCCCGGACACTGAAGCTTTCTTT. Protein: CASGLNSSHYTGTPDTEAFF.